Included here is one T cell receptor beta chain sequence, with context. Seattle researchers signed up patients amid active infection and tracked them longitudinally. The entry originates in a study of blood T cell repertoires in COVID-19. Study details: Samples of COVID-19 (acute and convalescent) were obtained from the United States, Italy and Spain. In each case, the material was cDNA or gDNA derived from T cells, B-cell-depleted T cells, or PBMCs.

As handled by the study authors: How many nucleated cells were present was estimated from reference gene primer amplification. The table came from immunoSEQ multiplex PCR; TCRdb's copy has only in-frame clones and leaves some out. V and J calls and clone size follow that table, whereas D and trimming were derived from the DNA. This table holds over 90,000 clones, roughly 80% found once. The TCR comes from a man older than 75 with COVID-19, enrolled during active disease. The material sequenced was peripheral blood.

The CDR3 nucleotides read TGCGCCAGCAGTGTGCACAGGGTCGGTGAGCAGTTCTTC. It yields the protein CASSVHRVGEQFF. The chain links TRBV10-1 to TRBJ2-1; possible D gene TRBD1, 6 bases. The germline V gene has CDR1 WNHNN and CDR2 SYGVQD (reference sequence). V lost 4 bases to trimming and J lost 9 bases, with 13 bases between them. This CDR3 is built from 13 residues.